The 10 T cell receptor beta chains given below trace back to one sample, sequenced in a study of blood T cell repertoires in COVID-19. This table comes from immunoSEQ multiplex PCR, and its TCRdb copy is limited to in-frame clones, with some not included. Of a few hundred thousand clones listed, about nine tenths are singletons. What was sequenced was peripheral blood. The receptors here all came from a woman between 40 and 50 years old who had recovered from COVID-19.

The chain is built from TRBV4-1 and TRBJ1-4; D is uncertain. V lost 1 base, J lost 2 bases, and 17 bases lay in between. Germline loops: CDR1 MGHRA, CDR2 YSYEKL. This CDR3 is 18 amino acids long. CDR3 bases: TGCGCCAGCAGCCAAGTCGGAGGCTGGGGAGTTACTAATGAAAAACTGTTTTTT. Translating gives CASSQVGGWGVTNEKLFF.

The chain couples TRBV15 to TRBJ1-6, with D perhaps TRBD1 (5 bases). Germline CDR1 LNHNV, CDR2 YYDKDF (reference sequence). Trimming took off 2 bases at V and 9 bases at J, with 14 bases between the two ends. The CDR3 totals 15 residues. CDR3 coding DNA: TGTGCCACCAGCAGACCCGGGGGTCTAGGTTCACCCCTCCACTTT. Translating gives CATSRPGGLGSPLHF.

The chain couples TRBV30 to TRBJ1-1; TRBD1 matches at 8 bases. This CDR3 contains 13 residues. Per germline, CDR1 GTSNPN and CDR2 SVGIG (reference sequence). The junction had 7 bases not matched to a gene; V was cut back by 4 bases and J by 6 bases. The CDR3 protein is CAWNGQGSPEAFF. In DNA, the CDR3 is TGTGCCTGGAATGGACAGGGTTCGCCTGAAGCTTTCTTT.

The chain uses TRBV7-3 and TRBJ2-1; a weak D match, TRBD2 (6 bases). CDR1 is SGHTA, CDR2 FQGTGA, per germline. The germline V and J ends were trimmed by 4 bases and 9 bases, with 13 bases remaining between them. The CDR3 is 13 amino acids. CDR3 nucleotides: TGTGCCAGCAGCTCCCGGGAGAACGGTGAGCAGTTCTTC. It yields the protein CASSSRENGEQFF.

The chain carries TRBV5-5 and TRBJ2-7, with D possibly being TRBD2 (6 bases). V gave up 1 base and J gave up 4 bases, with 12 bases separating them. Germline V gene lookup returns CDR1 SGHKS and CDR2 YYEKEE (reference sequence). This CDR3 spans 14 amino acids. This CDR3 reads CASSLLAEVYEQYF. CDR3 sequence (DNA): TGTGCCAGCAGCTTGTTAGCGGAAGTGTACGAGCAGTACTTC. The full variable domain, with the rest looked up from reference TRBV5-5 and TRBJ2-7, is DAGVTQSPTHLIKTRGQQVTLRCSPISGHKSVSWYQQVLGQGPQFIFQYYEKEERGRGNFPDRFSARQFPNYSSELNVNALLLGDSALYLCASSLLAEVYEQYFGPGTRLTVT.

This clone was recorded only once. V and J are TRBV19 and TRBJ2-7; D remains ambiguous. Germline CDR1 is LNHDA and CDR2 is SQIVND (reference sequence). The CDR3 length is 14 residues. V lost 3 bases and J 5 bases, leaving 14 bases between the germline ends. The CDR3 here is CASSITASVDEQYF. The CDR3, as DNA: TGTGCCAGTAGTATCACTGCATCCGTCGACGAGCAGTACTTC.

This clone was counted once. The J gene is TRBJ2-1, the V gene TRBV19, with 8 bases matching TRBD1. Losses at the gene ends were 6 bases for V and 9 bases for J; bases not matched to a gene: 7. Germline V gene lookup returns CDR1 LNHDA and CDR2 SQIVND (reference sequence). The CDR3 is made up of 13 amino acids. DNA of the CDR3: TGTGCCAGTAGAGGACAGGGTGGCGGTGAGCAGTTCTTC. Its protein product is CASRGQGGGEQFF.

The chain uses TRBV7-2 and TRBJ1-6, with 8 bases identical to TRBD1. The J segment lost 10 bases and the V segment lost 6 bases, leaving 8 bases of the junction unmatched. Germline loops: CDR1 SGHTA, CDR2 FQGNSA. This CDR3 region has 14 residues. The CDR3 protein is CASRRRQGISPLHF. The CDR3 DNA follows: TGTGCCAGCAGACGCAGACAGGGGATCTCACCCCTCCACTTT.

CDR3: CASSLNGLAGEPYNEQFF. The CDR3 DNA reads TGTGCCAGCAGTTTAAATGGCCTAGCGGGAGAACCCTACAATGAGCAGTTCTTC. V and J are TRBV27 and TRBJ2-1; 10 bases line up with TRBD2. The trim removed 2 bases at V and 2 bases at J, leaving 9 bases unmatched. The CDR3 loop spans 18 amino acids. Germline V CDR1 and CDR2: MNHEY, SMNVEV (reference sequence).

The rearrangement joins TRBV5-1 to TRBJ2-3; 8 bases agree with TRBD1. CDR1 is SGHRS and CDR2 is YFSETQ in the germline V gene. Trimming cost V 3 bases and J 2 bases; bases outside gene matches: 2. The CDR3 extends over 14 amino acids. CDR3 region: CASSWGQDTDTQYF. CDR3 nucleotide sequence: TGCGCCAGCAGCTGGGGACAGGACACAGATACGCAGTATTTT. Full variable domain (remainder filled in from reference TRBV5-1 and TRBJ2-3): KAGVTQTPRYLIKTRGQQVTLSCSPISGHRSVSWYQQTPGQGLQFLFEYFSETQRNKGNFPGRFSGRQFSNSRSEMNVSTLELGDSALYLCASSWGQDTDTQYFGPGTRLTVL.